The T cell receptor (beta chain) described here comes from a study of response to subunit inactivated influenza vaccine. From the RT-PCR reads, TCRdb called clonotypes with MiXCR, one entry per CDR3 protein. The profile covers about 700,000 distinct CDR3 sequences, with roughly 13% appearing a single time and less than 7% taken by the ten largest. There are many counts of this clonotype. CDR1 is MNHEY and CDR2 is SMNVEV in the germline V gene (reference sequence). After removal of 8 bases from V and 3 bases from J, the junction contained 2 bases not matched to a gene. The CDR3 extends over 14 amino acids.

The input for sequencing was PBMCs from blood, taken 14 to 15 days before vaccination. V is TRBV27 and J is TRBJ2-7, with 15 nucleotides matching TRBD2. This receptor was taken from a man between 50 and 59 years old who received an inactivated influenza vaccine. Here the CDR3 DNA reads TGTGCCAGCGGGACTAGCGGGGGGTACTACGAGCAGTACTTC. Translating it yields CASGTSGGYYEQYF.